This TCR beta chain was retrieved from a study of early T cells in non-severe SARS-CoV-2 infection. Study overall: Sequenced bulk RNA came from whole blood that was unsorted, and chains were unpaired.

The study's findings and limits: Database matching using VDJdb favored anti-spike CD8 responses, with private and CD4 specificities left missing.

This clonotype was counted ten times or more. Antigen specificity is unknown. Unique molecular identifiers (one per individual cDNA molecule) were attached. TCRdb reanalysed the 5' RACE reads using MiXCR and keeps one entry per CDR3 protein. The sample includes about 60,000 distinct CDR3 sequences, roughly an eighth of them seen just once. With 2 bases removed from V and 7 bases from J, the gap between germline ends came to 11 bases. CDR1 GTSNPN and CDR2 SVGIG come from the germline V gene (reference sequence). This CDR3 has 12 amino acids. The rearrangement joins TRBV30 to TRBJ1-1, with a possible D match to TRBD1 (5 bases). The receptor was derived from an adult who was a healthcare worker with PCR-confirmed SARS-CoV-2 infection or an uninfected control (not recorded which). Sample: whole blood. The CDR3 DNA follows: TGTGCCTGGAGTAGGGGATTCCGTGAAGCTTTCTTT. It is translated as CAWSRGFREAFF.